The clone carrying this T cell receptor (beta chain) was detected only once. Trimming took off 2 bases at V and 0 bases at J, with 14 bases between the two ends. The CDR3 consists of 17 residues. Germline V gene data show CDR1 as MNHEY and CDR2 as SMNVEV (reference sequence). The sample comes from a study of blood T cell repertoires in COVID-19. Assay: immunoSEQ multiplex PCR; the TCRdb copy retains only in-frame clones and omits some. The sample has about 68,000 clones; approximately 90% are singletons. The sequencing sample was made of peripheral blood. This sequence was found in a man in his forties or fifties with acute or convalescent COVID-19. V and J are TRBV27 and TRBJ1-3; weak D call: TRBD1 (6 bases). The CDR3 loop reads CASSLTGITSSGNTIYF. Written as DNA, the CDR3 is TGTGCCAGCAGTTTAACAGGGATTACCAGCTCTGGAAACACCATATATTTT.